These T cell receptor beta chains were read from a single sample in a study of OX40 agonist ivuxolimab in advanced cancers. Produced via immunoSEQ multiplex PCR; TCRdb's table is partial and in-frame only. Among 60,000 to 65,000 clones listed, 91% were seen once. The specimen was CD4+ or CD8+ T cells sorted from blood, collected in a trial of the OX40 agonist ivuxolimab. All receptors come from an adult with an advanced solid tumor such as melanoma, head and neck, liver or kidney cancer. CDR3s include the opening cysteine and the closing phenylalanine or tryptophan. The D gene is left open where the match is weak. Some rows have no size entry. The others give once, few or many, or a class for an expanded clone.

size,D,J,V,CDR3,DNA
once,-,TRBJ1-5,TRBV18,CASSPPNGDQPQHF,TGTGCCAGCTCACCACCGAACGGAGATCAGCCCCAGCATTTT
-,-,TRBJ1-5,TRBV30,CAWSTLNQPQHF,TGTGCCTGGAGTACCCTCAATCAGCCCCAGCATTTT
-,TRBD2,TRBJ2-1,TRBV7-3,CASSYTSANLDEQFF,TGTGCCAGCAGCTATACTAGCGCCAACCTCGATGAGCAGTTCTTC
-,-,TRBJ2-5,TRBV9,CASSGGVPQETQYF,TGTGCCAGCAGCGGAGGGGTCCCCCAAGAGACCCAGTACTTC
-,TRBD1,TRBJ1-6,TRBV5-1,CASSPPGTGGSPLHF,TGCGCCAGCAGCCCGCCCGGGACAGGGGGTTCACCCCTCCACTTT
-,-,TRBJ2-2,TRBV6-1,CASRERGGTGELFF,TGTGCCAGCAGGGAGAGAGGGGGAACCGGGGAGCTGTTTTTT
-,-,TRBJ1-2,TRBV29-1,CSVDSGSGYGYTF,TGCAGCGTTGACTCGGGTTCTGGCTATGGCTACACCTTC
once,TRBD1,TRBJ1-5,TRBV7-2,CASSFGQGKGQPQHF,TGTGCCAGCAGCTTTGGACAGGGAAAGGGTCAGCCCCAGCATTTT
-,-,TRBJ2-1,TRBV10-1,CASSESKAGNNEQFF,TGCGCCAGCAGTGAGTCCAAGGCGGGGAACAATGAGCAGTTCTTC
-,TRBD2,TRBJ2-2,TRBV5-1,CASSSPSSGGELFF,TGCGCCAGCAGTTCCCCTTCTAGCGGCGGGGAGCTGTTTTTT
-,-,TRBJ2-6,TRBV9,CASRGSARSGANVLTF,TGTGCCAGCAGAGGCTCGGCCAGATCTGGGGCCAACGTCCTGACTTTC
-,-,TRBJ1-4,TRBV7-6,CASSPHLRGEKLFF,TGTGCCAGCAGCCCTCACCTCCGGGGTGAAAAACTGTTTTTT
-,TRBD2,TRBJ2-1,TRBV6-4,CASSDIGGNEQFF,TGTGCCAGCAGTGATATCGGGGGGAATGAGCAGTTCTTC
-,-,TRBJ2-7,TRBV19,CASSTVGTRNYEQYF,TGTGCCAGTAGTACCGTGGGCACACGGAACTACGAGCAGTACTTC
-,TRBD1,TRBJ2-5,TRBV18,CASSPLTTGGQETQYF,TGTGCCAGCTCACCCCTAACAACAGGGGGCCAAGAGACCCAGTACTTC
-,TRBD2,TRBJ2-3,TRBV7-9,CASSLNRTSGNRGTDTQYF,TGTGCCAGCAGCTTAAATCGGACTAGCGGGAATCGAGGCACAGATACGCAGTATTTT
-,-,TRBJ1-4,TRBV28,CASSPNRQALFF,TGTGCCAGCAGTCCGAATCGACAGGCACTGTTTTTT
-,TRBD1,TRBJ1-2,TRBV7-9,CASSLPTGESGYTF,TGTGCCAGCAGCCTACCGACAGGGGAGAGTGGCTACACCTTC
-,TRBD1,TRBJ1-6,TRBV7-9,CASSPDRAFINSPLHF,TGTGCCAGCAGCCCGGACAGGGCCTTCATCAATTCACCCCTCCACTTT
-,-,TRBJ2-4,TRBV2,CASSEARNIQYF,TGTGCCAGCAGTGAAGCACGGAACATTCAGTACTTC
-,-,TRBJ1-2,TRBV12-5,CASGLGGTANYGYTF,TGTGCTAGTGGTTTGGGGGGGACGGCGAACTATGGCTACACCTTC
-,-,TRBJ2-2,TRBV19,CASSDTPGWVGNTGELFF,TGTGCCAGCTCTGACACCCCGGGCTGGGTGGGAAACACCGGGGAGCTGTTTTTT
once,-,TRBJ1-1,TRBV9,CASSVATGSGGIEAFF,TGTGCCAGCAGCGTAGCTACAGGGTCGGGTGGAATTGAAGCTTTCTTT
once,-,TRBJ1-2,TRBV5-1,CASSLGQPANYGYTF,TGCGCCAGCAGCTTGGGACAGCCAGCTAACTATGGCTACACCTTC
-,TRBD2,TRBJ2-2,TRBV27,CASSRLAGTELFF,TGTGCCAGCAGTAGACTAGCCGGAACGGAGCTGTTTTTT
once,-,TRBJ2-2,TRBV7-6,CASSSSSPGNTGELFF,TGTGCCAGCAGCTCTTCGAGTCCAGGGAACACCGGGGAGCTGTTTTTT
-,TRBD2,TRBJ2-2,TRBV6-1,CASSLSGRAPGELFF,TGTGCCAGCAGCCTTAGCGGGAGGGCCCCCGGGGAGCTGTTTTTT
-,-,TRBJ1-3,TRBV28,CASSSGDLSGNTIYF,TGTGCCAGCAGTTCAGGGGACCTCTCTGGAAACACCATATATTTT
-,TRBD1,TRBJ2-7,TRBV27,CASSPKWTGYEQYF,TGTGCCAGCAGCCCGAAATGGACAGGTTACGAGCAGTACTTC
once,TRBD1,TRBJ1-5,TRBV19,CASSMGQSNQPQHF,TGTGCCAGTAGTATGGGACAGAGCAATCAGCCCCAGCATTTT
-,-,TRBJ1-2,TRBV28,CASSLAGDYGYTF,TGTGCCAGCAGTTTAGCTGGGGACTATGGCTACACCTTC
-,-,TRBJ1-3,TRBV7-2,CASRFNSGNTIYF,TGTGCCAGCAGATTCAACTCTGGAAACACCATATATTTT
-,TRBD1,TRBJ1-2,TRBV30,CAWSVLKTGGGGYTF,TGTGCCTGGAGTGTCCTAAAAACAGGGGGCGGGGGCTACACCTTC
-,-,TRBJ2-3,TRBV15,CATSRVGGSTDTQYF,TGTGCCACCAGCAGAGTAGGCGGTAGCACAGATACGCAGTATTTT
once,-,TRBJ2-5,TRBV11-2,CASSPDPKRETQYF,TGTGCCAGCAGCCCGGACCCAAAGCGAGAGACCCAGTACTTC
-,-,TRBJ2-2,TRBV5-1,CASSLVGDGELFF,TGCGCCAGCAGCTTGGTAGGGGACGGGGAGCTGTTTTTT
-,TRBD1,TRBJ2-5,TRBV19,CASSMLTTGEGTQYF,TGTGCCAGTAGTATGCTCACGACAGGGGAAGGGACCCAGTACTTC
-,TRBD1,TRBJ2-7,TRBV19,CASSPGQGPYEQYF,TGTGCCAGTAGTCCGGGACAGGGCCCCTACGAGCAGTACTTC
-,-,TRBJ2-1,TRBV7-2,CASSPGTLSSYNEQFF,TGTGCCAGCAGCCCGGGGACCTTGAGCTCCTACAATGAGCAGTTCTTC
-,-,TRBJ1-5,TRBV5-4,CASSLWAGVNQPQHF,TGTGCCAGCAGCTTGTGGGCAGGGGTCAATCAGCCCCAGCATTTT
-,TRBD1,TRBJ2-2,TRBV2,CASAGTGYTGELFF,TGTGCCAGCGCCGGGACAGGGTACACCGGGGAGCTGTTTTTT
-,TRBD2,TRBJ2-6,TRBV10-3,CAISAGTSVSGANVLTF,TGTGCCATCAGTGCGGGGACTAGCGTATCTGGGGCCAACGTCCTGACTTTC
-,TRBD1,TRBJ2-5,TRBV5-1,CASSLRDRAETQYF,TGCGCCAGCAGCTTGAGAGACAGGGCGGAGACCCAGTACTTC
-,-,TRBJ1-5,TRBV28,CASSDGLGRQPQHF,TGTGCCAGCAGTGACGGGTTGGGGAGACAGCCCCAGCATTTT
-,TRBD2,TRBJ2-5,TRBV5-1,CASSLFGGREETQYF,TGCGCCAGCAGCTTGTTCGGCGGGAGGGAAGAGACCCAGTACTTC